This T cell receptor beta chain was observed in a study of T cell responses to AZD1222 COVID-19 vaccine. Germline V gene data show CDR1 as SGHNT and CDR2 as YYREEE (reference sequence). This CDR3 comprises 12 residues. Trimming shortened V by 7 bases and J by 3 bases, and 7 bases separated the two germline ends. The repertoire was sequenced with immunoSEQ multiplex PCR; TCRdb's copy has only in-frame clones and lacks some. The sample has roughly 91,000 clones; about 90% are singletons. Study findings and constraints: White British people made up most donors, females outnumbered males, and clonal diversity was possibly underestimated.

For this clone: Its antigen is not known.

This specimen was peripheral blood, taken on day 0 of AZD1222 vaccination. The clonotype was recovered from an adult in good health. The chain carries TRBV5-4 and TRBJ1-4, with D unresolved. CDR3 nucleotides: TGTGCCAGCGGGCAGTCTAATGAAAAACTGTTTTTT. As protein: CASGQSNEKLFF. Full variable domain (outside the CDR3, taken from reference TRBV5-4 and TRBJ1-4): ETGVTQSPTHLIKTRGQQVTLRCSSQSGHNTVSWYQQALGQGPQFIFQYYREEENGRGNFPPRFSGLQFPNYSSELNVNALELDDSALYLCASGQSNEKLFFGSGTQLSVL.